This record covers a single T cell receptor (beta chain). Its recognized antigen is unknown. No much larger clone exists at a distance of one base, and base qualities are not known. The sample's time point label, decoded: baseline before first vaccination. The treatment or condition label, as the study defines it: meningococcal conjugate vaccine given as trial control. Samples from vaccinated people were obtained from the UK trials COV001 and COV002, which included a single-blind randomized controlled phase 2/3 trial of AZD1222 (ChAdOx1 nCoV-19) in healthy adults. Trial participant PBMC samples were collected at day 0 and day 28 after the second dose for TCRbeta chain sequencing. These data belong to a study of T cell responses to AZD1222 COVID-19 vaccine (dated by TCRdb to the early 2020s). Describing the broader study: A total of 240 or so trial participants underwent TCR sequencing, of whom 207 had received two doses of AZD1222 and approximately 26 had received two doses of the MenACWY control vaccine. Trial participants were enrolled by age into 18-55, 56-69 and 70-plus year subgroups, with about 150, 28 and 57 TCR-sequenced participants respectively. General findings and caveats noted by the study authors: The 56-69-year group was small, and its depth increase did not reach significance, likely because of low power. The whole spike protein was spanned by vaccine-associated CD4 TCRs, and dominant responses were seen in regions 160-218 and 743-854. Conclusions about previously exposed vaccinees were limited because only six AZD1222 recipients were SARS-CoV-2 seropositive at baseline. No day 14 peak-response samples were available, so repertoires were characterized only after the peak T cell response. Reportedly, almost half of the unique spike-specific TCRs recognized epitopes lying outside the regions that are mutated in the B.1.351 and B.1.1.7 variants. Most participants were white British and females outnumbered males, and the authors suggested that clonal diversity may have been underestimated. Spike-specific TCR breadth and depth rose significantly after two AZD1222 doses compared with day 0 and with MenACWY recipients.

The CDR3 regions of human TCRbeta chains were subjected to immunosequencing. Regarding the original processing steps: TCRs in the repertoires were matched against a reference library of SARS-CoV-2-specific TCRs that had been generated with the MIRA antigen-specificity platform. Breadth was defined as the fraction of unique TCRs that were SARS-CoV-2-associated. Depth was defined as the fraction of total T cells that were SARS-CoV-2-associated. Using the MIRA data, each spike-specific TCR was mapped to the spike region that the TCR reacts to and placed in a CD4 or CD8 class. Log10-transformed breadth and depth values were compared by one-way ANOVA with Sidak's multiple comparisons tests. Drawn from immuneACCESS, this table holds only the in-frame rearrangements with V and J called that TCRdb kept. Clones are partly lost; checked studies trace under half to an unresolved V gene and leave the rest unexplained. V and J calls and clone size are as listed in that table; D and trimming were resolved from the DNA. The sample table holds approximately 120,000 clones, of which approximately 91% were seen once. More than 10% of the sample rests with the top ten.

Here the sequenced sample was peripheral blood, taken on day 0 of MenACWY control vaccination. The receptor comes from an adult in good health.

The CDR3 has the sequence CASTFGRDGNTIYF. The bases read TGTGCCAGTACCTTTGGGAGGGATGGAAACACCATATATTTT. The chain is encoded by TRBV19 joined to TRBJ1-3; no D gene call is confident. V was cut back by 7 bases and J by 3 bases, leaving a gap of 13 bases between them. The germline V gene (reference sequence) gives CDR1 as LNHDA and CDR2 as SQIVND. Measured from the cysteine to the phenylalanine, the CDR3 is 14 residues long. The CDR3 DNA has 42 bases and is translated from base 1.